This TCR beta chain was profiled in a study of T-cell memory formation after mild COVID-19. Germline V gives CDR1 LGHNA, CDR2 YSLEER. The CDR3 is made up of 16 amino acids. V gave up 0 bases and J gave up 4 bases, with 13 bases separating them. TCRdb independently ran MiXCR on the 5' RACE reads; one entry per CDR3 protein. There are 98,000 or so distinct CDR3 sequences in the sample; 18% occur only once, and less than 6% lies in the top ten. This clonotype was counted a few times. The chain recombines TRBV4-3 with TRBJ2-1; maybe TRBD2 (5 bases). The sample taken for sequencing was PBMCs or a T cell subset sorted from them (not recorded which). This sequence originates from a man younger than 35 who had mild COVID-19 (a few samples of this study predate the infection). Cell type and time point are not known. Here the CDR3 reads CASSQERGKLYNEQFF. CDR3 DNA: TGCGCCAGCAGCCAAGAGCGAGGGAAACTATACAATGAGCAGTTCTTC.